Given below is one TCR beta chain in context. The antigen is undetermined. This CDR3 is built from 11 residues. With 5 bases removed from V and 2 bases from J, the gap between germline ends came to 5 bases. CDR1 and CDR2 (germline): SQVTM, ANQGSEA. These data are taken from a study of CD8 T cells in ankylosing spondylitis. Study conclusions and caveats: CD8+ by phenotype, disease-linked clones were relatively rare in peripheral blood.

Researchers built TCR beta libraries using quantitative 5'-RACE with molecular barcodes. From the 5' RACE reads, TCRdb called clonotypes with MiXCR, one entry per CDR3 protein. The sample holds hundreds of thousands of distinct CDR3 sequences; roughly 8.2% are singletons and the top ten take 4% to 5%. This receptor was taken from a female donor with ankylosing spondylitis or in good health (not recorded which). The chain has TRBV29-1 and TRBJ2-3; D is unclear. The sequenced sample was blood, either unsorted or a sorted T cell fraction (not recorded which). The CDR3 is CSVTITDTQYF. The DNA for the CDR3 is TGCAGCGTTACCATCACAGATACGCAGTATTTT.